The entry below describes one T cell receptor (beta chain). Original processing notes: Amplification with reference gene primers provided the estimates of nucleated cell counts. Only in-frame clones appear in the TCRdb table, and some are missing; sequencing was by immunoSEQ multiplex PCR. The DNA gave D and trimming, while V, J and clone size come from that table. The sample holds roughly 70,000 clones, about 88% seen once. The record originates from a study of blood T cell repertoires in COVID-19. Looking at the study overall: The United States, Italy and Spain provided the acute and convalescent COVID-19 samples. PBMCs, B-cell-depleted T cells, or T cells were the source of the cDNA or gDNA that made up the material.

Looked up from germline, CDR1 is MDHEN and CDR2 is SYDVKM. V was clipped by 4 bases and J by 7 bases; unmatched bases: 10. This CDR3 comprises 16 residues. Material for sequencing was peripheral blood. The source of this sequence is a man in his 70s with acute or convalescent COVID-19. The chain combines TRBV28 with TRBJ1-4, with 9 bases matching TRBD1. The CDR3 reads CASSSTGTGIGEKLFF. CDR3 DNA: TGTGCCAGCAGTTCAACCGGGACAGGGATCGGTGAAAAACTGTTTTTT.